This T cell receptor (beta chain) was documented in a study of CD8 T cells in ankylosing spondylitis. One entry per CDR3 protein, called by TCRdb with MiXCR from the 5' RACE reads. The data show 150,000 or so distinct CDR3 sequences, under 35% seen once. Points from the study as a whole: Matched synovial fluid from ankylosing spondylitis patients was reported to be enriched for disease-linked clones. Disease-linked clones were CD8+ and relatively rare in peripheral blood.

The CDR3 is 16 amino acids. CDR1 KGHSH and CDR2 LQKENI come from the germline V gene. Trimming shortened V by 0 bases and J by 0 bases, and 12 bases separated the two germline ends. This clonotype was detected only a few times. What it binds is unknown. This TCR came from a male donor with ankylosing spondylitis. Sequenced material: synovial fluid, either unsorted or a sorted T cell fraction (not recorded which). V and J are TRBV18 and TRBJ2-7, with D tentatively TRBD2 (5 bases). CDR3 nucleotide sequence: TGTGCCAGCTCACCACCGAGGACTGGTACCTCCTACGAGCAGTACTTC. Its translation is CASSPPRTGTSYEQYF.